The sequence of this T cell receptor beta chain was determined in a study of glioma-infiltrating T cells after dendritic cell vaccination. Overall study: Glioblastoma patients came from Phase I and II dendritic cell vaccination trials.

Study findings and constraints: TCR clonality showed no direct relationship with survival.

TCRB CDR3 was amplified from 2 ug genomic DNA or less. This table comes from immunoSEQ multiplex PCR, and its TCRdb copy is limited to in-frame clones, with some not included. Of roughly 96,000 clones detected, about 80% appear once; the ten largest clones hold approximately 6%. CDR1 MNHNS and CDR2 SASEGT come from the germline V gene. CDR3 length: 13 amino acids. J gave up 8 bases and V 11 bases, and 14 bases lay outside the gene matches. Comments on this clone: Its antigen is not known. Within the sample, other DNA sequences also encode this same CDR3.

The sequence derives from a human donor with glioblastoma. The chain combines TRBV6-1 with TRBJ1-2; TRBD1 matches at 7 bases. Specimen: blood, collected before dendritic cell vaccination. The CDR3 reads CAGGSRGPRGYTF. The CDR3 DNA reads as TGTGCCGGAGGTAGTAGGGGGCCGCGGGGCTACACCTTC.